This entry lists 32 T cell receptor beta chains sequenced from one sample in a study of cytomegalovirus exposure and HLA in healthy donors. Primers: 60 Vbeta forward and 13 Jbeta reverse. Sequencing used immunoSEQ multiplex PCR; TCRdb keeps in-frame clones, though not all of them. The sample holds 120,000 or so clones, around 79% seen once. The sequenced material came from PBMCs. All receptors come from a woman between 40 and 50 years old in good health and CMV-seronegative.

This chain uses TRBV11-2 with TRBJ2-3; D unresolved. Germline V gene data show CDR1 as SGHAT and CDR2 as FQNNGV. V was cut by 5 bases and J by 7 bases, with 10 bases left in between. The length of the CDR3 is 12 residues. The CDR3 here is CASSTSSNTQYF. The CDR3, as DNA: TGTGCCAGCAGCACTTCTTCGAATACGCAGTATTTT.

The rearrangement links TRBV2 to TRBJ1-4; D is possibly TRBD1 (5 bases). CDR3 length equals 16 residues. The V end was cut by 4 bases, the J end by 8 bases, with 20 bases between. CDR1 and CDR2 (germline): SNHLY, FYNNEI. CDR3 loop: CASSGGVSLGGEKLFF. CDR3 in DNA: TGTGCCAGCAGTGGGGGGGTCTCCCTCGGGGGAGAAAAACTGTTTTTT.

This clone was counted a single time. CDR3 protein: CASSESGTTNEKLFF. The CDR3 bases are TGTGCCAGCAGCGAATCCGGGACAACTAATGAAAAACTGTTTTTT. The chain carries TRBV5-4 and TRBJ1-4; D gene ambiguous. The CDR3 loop spans 15 amino acids. Germline V CDR1 and CDR2: SGHNT, YYREEE (reference sequence). Deletions cut 4 bases from V and 0 bases from J, with 10 bases between. Full variable domain (outside the CDR3, taken from reference TRBV5-4 and TRBJ1-4): ETGVTQSPTHLIKTRGQQVTLRCSSQSGHNTVSWYQQALGQGPQFIFQYYREEENGRGNFPPRFSGLQFPNYSSELNVNALELDDSALYLCASSESGTTNEKLFFGSGTQLSVL.

The chain employs TRBV4-1 and TRBJ2-7; no definite D call. The germline gives CDR1 MGHRA, CDR2 YSYEKL. The CDR3 sequence is 14 residues long. The V gene lost 5 bases and the J gene lost 1 base, with 12 bases spanning the gap. The CDR3 bases are TGCGCCAGCAGCTCTATCACCGAATCCTACGAGCAGTACTTC. It translates to CASSSITESYEQYF.

This sequence joins TRBV19 and TRBJ2-7, with TRBD1 matching 8 bases. Germline V gene lookup returns CDR1 LNHDA and CDR2 SQIVND (reference sequence). V was pared by 4 bases and J by 1 base, with 9 bases of the junction left unmatched. CDR3 size: 16 residues. Written as DNA, the CDR3 is TGTGCCAGTAGTAAGAACGGACAGGGCTCATCCTACGAGCAGTACTTC. This gives the protein CASSKNGQGSSYEQYF.

The chain recombines TRBV5-1 with TRBJ1-1; 7 bases align to TRBD1. The ends lost 2 bases at V and 0 bases at J; junction bases unmatched: 7. CDR1 and CDR2 from the germline V gene are SGHRS and YFSETQ. The CDR3 is 16 amino acids. DNA for the CDR3: TGCGCCAGCAGCTTTGAGCCGGGACAGATGAACACTGAAGCTTTCTTT. Amino acids: CASSFEPGQMNTEAFF.

The chain carries TRBV4-3 and TRBJ1-5; D is ambiguous. CDR1 is LGHNA, CDR2 YSLEER, per germline. This CDR3 spans 13 amino acids. Trimming shortened V by 5 bases and J by 5 bases, and 10 bases separated the two germline ends. The CDR3: CASSFAGDQPQHF. CDR3 DNA sequence: TGCGCCAGCAGCTTCGCAGGTGATCAGCCCCAGCATTTT.

The chain recombines TRBV6-5 with TRBJ1-2; the D gene is possibly TRBD1 (5 bases). The V gene lost 8 bases and the J gene lost 5 bases, with 15 bases spanning the gap. The CDR3 is made up of 13 amino acids. Germline assignment: CDR1 MNHEY and CDR2 SVGAGI. The CDR3 sequence: CASRGAQWYGYTF. The CDR3 nucleotides are TGTGCCAGCCGCGGGGCCCAATGGTATGGCTACACCTTC.

This clone appeared a few times. The chain uses TRBV7-9 and TRBJ2-3, with TRBD1 matching 7 bases. The CDR3 loop spans 15 amino acids. Germline V gene sequence: CDR1 SEHNR, CDR2 FQNEAQ (reference sequence). V shed 1 base and J 4 bases; nucleotides not matched to a gene: 5. CDR3 coding DNA: TGTGCCAGCAGCTTAGTAGGGGGCGGTGCAGATACGCAGTATTTT. Translating gives CASSLVGGGADTQYF.

CDR3 DNA: TGTGCCAGCAGCTTAGATTTGGGACACCCGAACACTGAAGCTTTCTTT. Its translation is CASSLDLGHPNTEAFF. The genes are TRBV7-9 and TRBJ1-1, with D possibly TRBD1 on 6 matching bases. Germline CDR1 reads SEHNR; CDR2 reads FQNEAQ (reference sequence). Trimming took 1 base from V and 1 from J, leaving 13 bases between them. The CDR3 sequence is 16 residues long.

This clone has a single count. Here the CDR3 reads CASSLRRAGGAGELFF. In nucleotides, the CDR3 is TGTGCCAGCAGCTTAAGGCGAGCGGGAGGTGCAGGGGAGCTGTTTTTT. The chain recombines TRBV7-2 with TRBJ2-2; TRBD2 aligns across 9 bases. This CDR3 is 16 amino acids long. Losses at the gene ends were 2 bases for V and 8 bases for J; bases not matched to a gene: 9. CDR1 is SGHTA, CDR2 FQGNSA, per germline.

The V call is TRBV28, the J call TRBJ2-7; maybe TRBD2 (5 bases). CDR1 is MDHEN and CDR2 is SYDVKM in the germline V gene. V dropped 6 bases and J dropped 5 bases, with 14 bases sitting between them. The CDR3 length is 13 residues. The CDR3 nucleotides are TGTGCCAGCAGCCCGACTATCGCCCACGAGCAGTACTTC. Translated, it gives CASSPTIAHEQYF.

A remark on this clone: At one end the junction does not follow the germline gene, possibly because of a read error. The rearrangement joins TRBV27 to TRBJ1-2; TRBD1 agrees at 9 bases. Germline CDR1 and CDR2: MNHEY and SMNVEV (reference sequence). There are 13 residues in the CDR3. The CDR3 spells CVSRATGGYGYTF. The CDR3 nucleotides read TGTGTCAGCAGGGCGACAGGGGGCTATGGCTACACCTTC.

The chain combines TRBV18 with TRBJ1-1, with 9 bases matching TRBD1. CDR3 length: 16 amino acids. J gave up 4 bases and V 1 base, and 7 bases lay outside the gene matches. Germline V gives CDR1 KGHSH, CDR2 LQKENI. The CDR3 region is CASSPRSGTGLTEAFF. CDR3 in DNA: TGTGCCAGCTCACCACGGTCAGGGACAGGGCTCACTGAAGCTTTCTTT.

V gene TRBV28 combines with J gene TRBJ1-1; the match to TRBD1 covers 9 bases. Germline CDR1 is MDHEN and CDR2 is SYDVKM. The CDR3 has 15 residues. The trim removed 10 bases at V and 5 bases at J, leaving 14 bases unmatched. In DNA, the CDR3 is TGTGCCACCCTTCTGTTGACAGGGGGGACGACTGAAGCTTTCTTT. This encodes CATLLLTGGTTEAFF.

V and J are TRBV28 and TRBJ2-3; 8 bases are a match to TRBD2. Unmatched junction bases numbered 10, after V lost 2 bases and J lost 0 bases. Germline lookup yields CDR1 MDHEN and CDR2 SYDVKM. This CDR3 is built from 18 residues. The CDR3 spells CASSLGQRETSSTDTQYF. For the CDR3, the DNA is TGTGCCAGCAGTTTAGGCCAGCGGGAGACCTCTAGCACAGATACGCAGTATTTT. Drawing the rest from reference TRBV28 and TRBJ2-3, the complete variable domain is DVKVTQSSRYLVKRTGEKVFLECVQDMDHENMFWYRQDPGLGLRLIYFSYDVKMKEKGDIPEGYSVSREKKERFSLILESASTNQTSMYLCASSLGQRETSSTDTQYFGPGTRLTVL.

The chain employs TRBV2 and TRBJ2-7, with 12 bases fitting TRBD1. This CDR3 is built from 14 residues. CDR1 is SNHLY and CDR2 is FYNNEI in the germline V gene. V shed 7 bases and J 6 bases; nucleotides not matched to a gene: 7. Here the CDR3 DNA reads TGTGCCAGCAAGAGGGGACAGGGGGCGGGCGAGCAGTACTTC. This sequence encodes CASKRGQGAGEQYF. Full variable domain (rest looked up from reference TRBV2 and TRBJ2-7): EPEVTQTPSHQVTQMGQEVILRCVPISNHLYFYWYRQILGQKVEFLVSFYNNEISEKSEIFDDQFSVERPDGSNFTLKIRSTKLEDSAMYFCASKRGQGAGEQYFGPGTRLTVT.

The genes are TRBV21-1 and TRBJ2-3; the table's D call, TRBD1, has no DNA check behind it. TRBV21-1 is a pseudogene. The length of the CDR3 is 15 residues. The CDR3: CASSKEDRESNTQYF. The CDR3 DNA is TGTGCCAGCAGCAAGGAGGACAGGGAAAGTAATACGCAGTATTTT.

The V call is TRBV27, the J call TRBJ2-5; 14 nucleotides match TRBD2. V gave up 0 bases and J gave up 6 bases; unmatched junction bases: 6. Germline CDR1 is MNHEY and CDR2 is SMNVEV (reference sequence). CDR3 length equals 17 residues. This CDR3 is CASSLSPGLAGAKTQYF. In DNA, the CDR3 is TGTGCCAGCAGTTTATCGCCGGGACTAGCGGGAGCGAAGACCCAGTACTTC.

The chain couples TRBV9 to TRBJ2-3; 12 positions match TRBD2. The CDR3 extends over 14 amino acids. V shed 5 bases, J shed 6 bases, and the junction held 4 bases outside the gene matches. Germline V CDR1 and CDR2: SGDLS, YYNGEE. The CDR3 DNA is TGTGCCAGCAGTCTAGCGGGAGGGGTTGATACGCAGTATTTT. Translated: CASSLAGGVDTQYF.

This chain uses TRBV10-2 with TRBJ2-1, with 7 bases fitting TRBD2. CDR3 length: 14 residues. Germline CDR1 WSHSY, CDR2 SAAADI. V gave up 2 bases and J gave up 16 bases; unmatched junction bases: 14. The CDR3 nucleotides are TGCGCCAGCAGTGAGCGGGAAATAGCGGGCCCTAGATTCTTC. Translating gives CASSEREIAGPRFF.

The rearrangement links TRBV6-5 to TRBJ1-4; 11 nucleotides align to TRBD1. The CDR3 length is 15 residues. V lost 6 bases, J lost 10 bases, and 10 bases stayed unmatched. Germline values: CDR1 MNHEY, CDR2 SVGAGI. DNA for the CDR3: TGTGCCAGCAGAGAAAGGGACAGGGGGGGAGGAAAACTGTTTTTT. Translating it yields CASRERDRGGGKLFF.

This sequence joins TRBV27 and TRBJ2-7, with 7 positions matching TRBD1. This CDR3 contains 13 residues. Germline V gene data show CDR1 as MNHEY and CDR2 as SMNVEV (reference sequence). V lost 5 bases and J lost 7; bases outside the gene matches: 8. CDR3 region: CASSRAGGGEQYF. CDR3 DNA sequence: TGTGCCAGCAGTAGAGCAGGGGGTGGTGAGCAGTACTTC.

This clone is judged medium-sized. The rearrangement uses TRBV27 and TRBJ2-7; 7 bases match TRBD2. Germline-derived CDR1 and CDR2 are MNHEY and SMNVEV (reference sequence). The V segment lost 8 bases and the J segment 3 bases; nucleotides outside the gene matches: 13. The CDR3 is 15 residues long. The CDR3 reads CASATPFGRIYEQYF. The CDR3 coding sequence is TGTGCCAGCGCCACTCCCTTCGGGAGGATCTACGAGCAGTACTTC.

The rearrangement uses TRBV5-1 and TRBJ2-6; a possible D gene is TRBD2 (5 bases). V was pared by 4 bases and J by 2 bases, with 13 bases between. Germline CDR1 and CDR2: SGHRS and YFSETQ. This CDR3 has 16 residues. The CDR3: CASSPPRAAGANVLTF. The CDR3 coding sequence is TGCGCCAGCAGCCCACCGAGGGCGGCTGGGGCCAACGTCCTGACTTTC. Variable domain in full (rest from reference TRBV5-1 and TRBJ2-6): KAGVTQTPRYLIKTRGQQVTLSCSPISGHRSVSWYQQTPGQGLQFLFEYFSETQRNKGNFPGRFSGRQFSNSRSEMNVSTLELGDSALYLCASSPPRAAGANVLTFGAGSRLTVL.

J is TRBJ2-1 and V is TRBV11-2; 9 bases are shared with TRBD2. Germline lookup yields CDR1 SGHAT and CDR2 FQNNGV. The CDR3 sequence is 15 residues long. J lost 7 bases, V lost 6 bases, and 10 bases had no gene match. The CDR3 spells CASSYSSGSLNEQFF. The CDR3 DNA reads as TGTGCCAGCAGTTACAGTAGCGGGAGTTTGAATGAGCAGTTCTTC.

The chain recombines TRBV6-1 with TRBJ2-5; TRBD1 is a possible D gene (6 bases). Gene TRBJ2-7 matches the end of the DNA better, so the J call may be wrong. CDR3 length: 15 residues. Germline CDR1 reads MNHNS; CDR2 reads SASEGT. The CDR3 region is CASSEGGQKHYEQYF. As DNA, the CDR3 is TGTGCCAGCAGTGAAGGAGGACAGAAACACTACGAGCAGTACTTC.

The chain recombines TRBV19 with TRBJ2-2; maybe TRBD1 (5 bases). Trimming stripped 5 bases from V and 6 bases from J, with 19 bases between. This CDR3 has 16 amino acids. Germline loops: CDR1 LNHDA, CDR2 SQIVND (reference sequence). The CDR3 spells CASSFSGLLEAGELFF. In DNA, the CDR3 is TGTGCCAGTAGTTTCTCAGGGCTTCTAGAGGCCGGGGAGCTGTTTTTT. The variable domain in full, completed from reference TRBV19 and TRBJ2-2, reads DGGITQSPKYLFRKEGQNVTLSCEQNLNHDAMYWYRQDPGQGLRLIYYSQIVNDFQKGDIAEGYSVSREKKESFPLTVTSAQKNPTAFYLCASSFSGLLEAGELFFGEGSRLTVL.

The J gene is TRBJ2-5, the V gene TRBV7-9; tentatively, D is TRBD1 (6 bases). The germline CDR1 and CDR2 sequences are SEHNR and FQNEAQ (reference sequence). The CDR3 sequence is 14 residues long. Trimming shortened V by 4 bases and J by 3 bases, and 12 bases separated the two germline ends. As DNA, the CDR3 is TGTGCCAGCAGCTCCTGGGACACGAAAGAGACCCAGTACTTC. It encodes CASSSWDTKETQYF.

This clone was observed once. The V gene is TRBV29-1, the J gene TRBJ1-1, with D perhaps TRBD1 (6 bases). Trimming cost V 7 bases and J 6 bases, with 15 bases left between them. CDR1 SQVTM and CDR2 ANQGSEA come from the germline V gene. The length of the CDR3 is 12 residues. The CDR3 spells CSARSGAAEAFF. CDR3 bases: TGCAGCGCCCGATCAGGGGCGGCTGAAGCTTTCTTT.

This clone was observed a few times. The chain combines TRBV6-5 with TRBJ2-5; 11 bases align to TRBD2. This CDR3 has 14 amino acids. CDR1 is MNHEY, CDR2 SVGAGI, per germline. Trimming removed 5 bases from V and 4 bases from J; junction bases left unmatched: 3. The CDR3 DNA sequence: TGTGCCAGCAGTGTAGCGGGAGGGAGAGAGACCCAGTACTTC. Protein: CASSVAGGRETQYF.

This clone was detected a few times. J is TRBJ2-5 and V is TRBV10-1; TRBD1 aligns across 9 bases. The assigned J gene may be wrong: the sequence end matches TRBJ2-7 better. CDR1 is WNHNN and CDR2 is SYGVQD in the germline V gene (reference sequence). This CDR3 comprises 13 residues. In nucleotides, the CDR3 is TGCGCCAGCAGTACGGGACAGGGCTACGAGCAGTACTTC. The encoded protein is CASSTGQGYEQYF.